One sample yielded the 5 T cell receptor beta chains listed below, sequenced in a study of T cells in Graves' hyperthyroidism and ophthalmopathy. There were TCR beta CDR3 regions amplified from RNA transcripts. First-round RT-PCR with HTBI primers amplified the TCR CDR3 region. TCRdb recomputed calls from the multiplex PCR reads with MiXCR, one row per CDR3 protein. Found here are some 550,000 distinct CDR3 sequences, about 16% of them singletons; the top ten hold less than 3.5%. Sequencing input: blood. These TCRs come from a woman in her thirties or forties with Graves' ophthalmopathy.

This clonotype was recorded many times. This chain joins TRBV3-1 and TRBJ2-7, with D possibly TRBD2 on 5 matching bases. The CDR3 spans 14 residues. V lost 2 bases to trimming and J lost 2 bases, with 10 bases between them. Germline V gene lookup returns CDR1 LGHDT and CDR2 YNNKEL (reference sequence). In nucleotides, the CDR3 is TGTGCCAGCAGCCAATCGGGAAAAGCCTACGAGCAGTACTTC. Residues: CASSQSGKAYEQYF.

In this sample, this clonotype turned up many times. V is TRBV9 and J is TRBJ2-1; no clear D. This CDR3 has 12 amino acids. V was clipped by 4 bases and J by 5 bases, with 7 bases between them. The V gene's germline CDR1 is SGDLS and CDR2 YYNGEE. CDR3 in DNA: TGTGCCAGCAGCCCCGAAAACAATGAGCAGTTCTTC. Its protein is CASSPENNEQFF.

This clonotype was observed a handful of times. The chain couples TRBV10-3 to TRBJ2-3; possibly TRBD1 for D (7 bases). This CDR3 contains 14 residues. V dropped 6 bases and J dropped 3 bases, with 13 bases sitting between them. The germline gives CDR1 ENHRY, CDR2 SYGVKD. The CDR3 DNA reads TGTGCCATCAGGGCAGGGGGAGGTACAGATACGCAGTATTTT. Translated, it gives CAIRAGGGTDTQYF.

CDR3 DNA: TGCAGTGCCAAAATAACAGGGAGCTCCTACGAGCAGTACTTC. Its protein product is CSAKITGSSYEQYF. The chain couples TRBV20-1 to TRBJ2-7, with D possibly being TRBD1 (6 bases). V was cut by 6 bases and J by 0 bases, with 15 bases left in between. This CDR3 region has 14 residues. CDR1 and CDR2 from the germline V gene are DFQATT and SNEGSKA (reference sequence).

This clonotype was picked up many times. The rearrangement joins TRBV7-2 to TRBJ2-7; D might be TRBD1 (6 bases). Trimming removed 5 bases from V and 2 bases from J, with 13 bases in between. The CDR3 is 14 amino acids. Germline V CDR1 and CDR2: SGHTA, FQGNSA. CDR3 in amino acids: CASSLRDTTYEQYF. For the CDR3, the DNA is TGTGCCAGCAGCCTCCGGGACACCACCTACGAGCAGTACTTC.